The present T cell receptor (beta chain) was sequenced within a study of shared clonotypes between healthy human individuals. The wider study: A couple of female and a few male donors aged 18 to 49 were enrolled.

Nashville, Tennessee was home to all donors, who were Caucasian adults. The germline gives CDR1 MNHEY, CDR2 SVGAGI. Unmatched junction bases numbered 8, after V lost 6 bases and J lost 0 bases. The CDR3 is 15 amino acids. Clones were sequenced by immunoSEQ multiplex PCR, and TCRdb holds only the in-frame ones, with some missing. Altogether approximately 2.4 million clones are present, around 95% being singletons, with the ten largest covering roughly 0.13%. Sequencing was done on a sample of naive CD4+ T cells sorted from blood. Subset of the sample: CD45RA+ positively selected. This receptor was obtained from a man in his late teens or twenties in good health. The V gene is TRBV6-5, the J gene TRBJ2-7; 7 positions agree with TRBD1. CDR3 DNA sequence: TGTGCCAGCAGCTCCCAGGGGGAAGGCTCCTACGAGCAGTACTTC. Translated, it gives CASSSQGEGSYEQYF.